These 26 T cell receptor beta chains came from one sample sequenced in a study of blood T cells in healthy people across ages. The use of a sample-barcoded 5' primer and a J-beta primer mix characterized a second PCR of about 6 to 11 cycles. A single record per CDR3 protein comes from TCRdb applying MiXCR to the 5' RACE reads. The sample consists of some 1,500,000 distinct CDR3 sequences, 42% of them appearing once. The specimen was blood. Receptors originate from a woman aged 18-29 years in good health.

This clonotype showed up many times. The CDR3 nucleotides read TGCAGCGTCGGACCCCTGTCCCTCTCCTACGAGCAGTACTTC. It codes for CSVGPLSLSYEQYF. The genes are TRBV29-1 and TRBJ2-7; D gene unclear. The CDR3 covers 14 residues. CDR1 SQVTM and CDR2 ANQGSEA come from the germline V gene. Trimming left V 6 bases short and J 0 bases short, with 15 bases between.

This clonotype has just a few counts. The rearrangement uses TRBV25-1 and TRBJ2-7; the match to TRBD2 covers 7 bases. V lost 7 bases and J lost 2; bases outside the gene matches: 8. This CDR3 spans 14 amino acids. Germline lookup yields CDR1 MGHDK and CDR2 SYGVNS. The CDR3 spells CASTQASGAYEQYF. The DNA for the CDR3 is TGTGCCAGCACCCAAGCCAGCGGGGCCTACGAGCAGTACTTC.

This clonotype appeared a single time. The CDR3, as DNA: TGCAGTGCGCCCGGGACTAGCAAGAGCTCCTACAATGAGCAGTTCTTC. Translated: CSAPGTSKSSYNEQFF. The V and J genes are TRBV20-1 and TRBJ2-1; 9 positions match TRBD2. The V gene's germline CDR1 is DFQATT and CDR2 SNEGSKA (reference sequence). The CDR3 runs to 16 residues. The J segment lost 0 bases and the V segment lost 6 bases, leaving 9 bases of the junction unmatched.

This sequence joins TRBV20-1 and TRBJ2-1; 9 bases match TRBD2. There are 16 residues in the CDR3. Germline CDR1 and CDR2: DFQATT and SNEGSKA (reference sequence). V lost 3 bases to trimming and J lost 6 bases; unmatched junction nucleotides: 12. DNA of the CDR3: TGCAGTGCTAGGGGCGGGAGGGCCTCCTTTGTCAATGAGCAGTTCTTC. Translation gives CSARGGRASFVNEQFF.

About this clonotype itself: At one boundary the junction diverges from the germline segment, which might be a read error. The chain is built from TRBV24-1 and TRBJ2-3; D not resolved. The CDR3 loop spans 12 amino acids. Germline V gene sequence: CDR1 KGHDR, CDR2 SFDVKD. CDR3 bases: TGTGCCGCCAGTGACCCGGAAAATACGCAGTATTTT. Its translation is CAASDPENTQYF.

With respect to this clonotype: A single base separates this from a much larger clone, so it may be a read error. J is TRBJ2-1 and V is TRBV9; D remains ambiguous. The J call may be in error: the DNA end matches TRBJ2-7 better. CDR3 size: 14 residues. CDR1 is SGDLS and CDR2 is YYNGEE in the germline V gene. The CDR3 bases are TGTGCCAGCAGCGTAGGCCAGTCCTACAATGAGCAGTACTTC. It translates to CASSVGQSYNEQYF.

This CDR3 reads CASSTHETVFSYNEQFF. The CDR3 DNA reads as TGCGCCAGCAGCACCCACGAGACAGTGTTCTCCTACAATGAGCAGTTCTTC. The chain couples TRBV5-1 to TRBJ2-1; the D gene is possibly TRBD1 (5 bases). From germline, CDR1 is SGHRS and CDR2 YFSETQ. This CDR3 has 17 amino acids. Trimming removed 4 bases from V and 0 bases from J, with 17 bases in between.

This chain uses TRBV28 with TRBJ1-5; the match to TRBD1 covers 7 bases. V shed 5 bases and J 0 bases; nucleotides not matched to a gene: 4. Germline V gives CDR1 MDHEN, CDR2 SYDVKM. The CDR3 spans 15 residues. In DNA form, the CDR3 reads TGTGCCAGCAGTGGAGGGACAGTTAGCAATCAGCCCCAGCATTTT. Its protein product is CASSGGTVSNQPQHF.

This clonotype was observed a few times. This rearrangement joins TRBV20-1 to TRBJ2-5; tentatively, D is TRBD2 (7 bases). CDR3 length: 14 amino acids. Germline CDR1 and CDR2: DFQATT and SNEGSKA (reference sequence). V was cut by 0 bases and J by 4 bases, with 12 bases left in between. The chain's CDR3 is CSARDLRGAETQYF. In DNA, the CDR3 is TGCAGTGCTAGAGATCTCCGGGGGGCAGAGACCCAGTACTTC.

The V call is TRBV20-1, the J call TRBJ2-7; D is unclear. V was shortened by 6 bases and J by 3 bases, with 12 bases between the two germline ends. The CDR3 is made up of 12 amino acids. Germline CDR1 and CDR2: DFQATT and SNEGSKA (reference sequence). CDR3 sequence: CSAGRLGYEQYF. CDR3 coding DNA: TGCAGTGCCGGGCGACTTGGCTACGAGCAGTACTTC.

The V and J genes are TRBV20-1 and TRBJ2-7, with TRBD2 matching over 15 bases. The length of the CDR3 is 17 residues. V lost 6 bases, J lost 3 bases, and 12 bases stayed unmatched. From germline, CDR1 is DFQATT and CDR2 SNEGSKA (reference sequence). The CDR3 DNA sequence: TGCAGTGCCCGAGTCCCGGGACTAGCGGGAGGACTCTACGAGCAGTACTTC. Translated, it gives CSARVPGLAGGLYEQYF.

The chain uses TRBV27 and TRBJ2-7, with TRBD1 identical over 9 bases. The germline V gene encodes CDR1 MNHEY and CDR2 SMNVEV (reference sequence). This CDR3 spans 13 amino acids. With 9 bases clipped from V and 1 base from J, the junction kept 4 bases outside the gene matches. CDR3 in DNA: TGTGCCAGTGCGGACAGGGGATCCTACGAGCAGTACTTC. It is translated as CASADRGSYEQYF.

The table lists this clonotype with a few counts. The chain has TRBV29-1 and TRBJ2-7, with 8 bases fitting TRBD2. Germline V lookup: CDR1 SQVTM, CDR2 ANQGSEA. The CDR3 loop spans 15 amino acids. The trim removed 4 bases at V and 2 bases at J, leaving 10 bases unmatched. CDR3 coding DNA: TGCAGCGTTGTCGGGGGACTAGACGGCCCCTACGAGCAGTACTTC. Residues: CSVVGGLDGPYEQYF.

This clonotype was recorded once. The V and J genes are TRBV20-1 and TRBJ2-7; D not certain. The CDR3 extends over 12 amino acids. Germline V gives CDR1 DFQATT, CDR2 SNEGSKA (reference sequence). V was cut by 0 bases and J by 9 bases, with 12 bases left in between. CDR3 in amino acids: CSARDNAQVQYF. The CDR3 nucleotides read TGCAGTGCTAGAGATAACGCGCAGGTGCAGTACTTC.

This chain joins TRBV11-2 and TRBJ2-3, with 14 bases fitting TRBD2. CDR3 length: 18 amino acids. Trimming removed 7 bases from V and 6 bases from J; junction bases left unmatched: 15. Germline V gene sequence: CDR1 SGHAT, CDR2 FQNNGV. The CDR3 nucleotides are TGTGCCAGCATCACAACGAGGGGACTAGCGGGAGTAAGGGATACGCAGTATTTT. This encodes CASITTRGLAGVRDTQYF.

The chain combines TRBV12-3 or TRBV12-4 with TRBJ2-3, with 14 bases matching TRBD2. The CDR3 spans 16 residues. V lost 6 bases to trimming and J lost 6 bases; unmatched junction nucleotides: 8. CDR3 sequence (DNA): TGTGCCAGCAGCAGACTAGCGGGGGGGCCCTCCGATACGCAGTATTTT. Its protein is CASSRLAGGPSDTQYF.

Written as DNA, the CDR3 is TGTGCCAGCAGTTACTCTGGCCGTCGCTATGGCTACACCTTC. Translation gives CASSYSGRRYGYTF. The V gene is TRBV6-2 or TRBV6-3, the J gene TRBJ1-2; D gene unclear. Germline V lookup: CDR1 MNHEY, CDR2 SVGEGT. This CDR3 has 14 residues. Trimming removed 0 bases from V and 4 bases from J, with 9 bases in between.

The V gene is TRBV4-1, the J gene TRBJ2-7; D is uncertain. Trimming pared 2 bases from V and 3 bases from J, leaving 17 bases between. CDR3 length: 16 residues. CDR1 and CDR2 from the germline V gene are MGHRA and YSYEKL. In DNA, the CDR3 is TGCGCCAGCAGCCAATACTATGGTCCGCCCCACTACGAGCAGTACTTC. Residues: CASSQYYGPPHYEQYF.

This clonotype was recorded a few times. This sequence joins TRBV5-1 and TRBJ2-3; 7 bases are shared with TRBD1. The V gene end was trimmed by 1 base and the J gene end by 5 bases; junction bases not matched to a gene: 1. This CDR3 has 13 amino acids. Germline V CDR1 and CDR2: SGHRS, YFSETQ. The chain's CDR3 is CASSLYRGDTQYF. The CDR3 region has the DNA TGCGCCAGCAGCTTGTACAGGGGAGATACGCAGTATTTT.

The chain couples TRBV6-2 or TRBV6-3 to TRBJ2-5; 8 nucleotides line up with TRBD1. Per germline, CDR1 MNHEY and CDR2 SVGEGT. V lost 6 bases, J lost 13 bases, and 10 bases stayed unmatched. The CDR3 consists of 12 residues. CDR3 region: CASRLRTGNMYF. DNA of the CDR3: TGTGCCAGCAGACTAAGGACAGGGAATATGTACTTC.

The CDR3 region has the DNA TGTGCCAGCAGCCCGATCGCAGGCTATGGCTACACCTTC. Translated, it gives CASSPIAGYGYTF. The chain links TRBV9 to TRBJ1-2, with D unclear. Trimming removed 4 bases at V and 4 bases at J, with 11 bases between. This CDR3 is built from 13 residues. From germline, CDR1 is SGDLS and CDR2 YYNGEE.

The V gene is TRBV4-1, the J gene TRBJ2-7, with D tentatively TRBD1 (5 bases). Per the germline V gene, CDR1 is MGHRA and CDR2 is YSYEKL. The CDR3 has 15 amino acids. V lost 0 bases and J 3 bases, leaving 12 bases between the germline ends. The CDR3 coding sequence is TGCGCCAGCAGCCAAGATTCAGGGTATGGCTACGAGCAGTACTTC. Translating it yields CASSQDSGYGYEQYF.

This clonotype has more than one count but fewer than ten. The V and J genes are TRBV15 and TRBJ2-1, with D perhaps TRBD2 (7 bases). V lost 6 bases, J lost 0 bases, and 18 bases lay in between. CDR1 and CDR2 from the germline V gene are LNHNV and YYDKDF (reference sequence). The CDR3 spans 17 residues. The CDR3 protein is CATRGHLADSSYNEQFF. DNA for the CDR3: TGTGCCACCAGAGGTCACCTAGCGGACAGCTCCTACAATGAGCAGTTCTTC.

This clonotype occurred a few times. The rearrangement uses TRBV9 and TRBJ2-3, with D uncertain. The CDR3 has 13 residues. The V end was cut by 3 bases, the J end by 4 bases, with 9 bases between. Germline values: CDR1 SGDLS, CDR2 YYNGEE. The CDR3 here is CASSDVGPDTQYF. The CDR3 DNA is TGTGCCAGCAGCGACGTAGGGCCAGATACGCAGTATTTT. The variable domain in full, completed from reference TRBV9 and TRBJ2-3, reads DSGVTQTPKHLITATGQRVTLRCSPRSGDLSVYWYQQSLDQGLQFLIQYYNGEERAKGNILERFSAQQFPDLHSELNLSSLELGDSALYFCASSDVGPDTQYFGPGTRLTVL.

The rearrangement links TRBV5-1 to TRBJ1-4; TRBD1 matches 10 bases. The CDR3 covers 14 residues. The V gene's germline CDR1 is SGHRS and CDR2 YFSETQ. The V segment lost 4 bases and the J segment 8 bases; nucleotides outside the gene matches: 5. The CDR3 bases are TGCGCCAGCAGCCGGACGGGACAGGGGGAAAAACTGTTTTTT. Translated: CASSRTGQGEKLFF. Supplemented by reference TRBV5-1 and TRBJ1-4, the full variable domain reads KAGVTQTPRYLIKTRGQQVTLSCSPISGHRSVSWYQQTPGQGLQFLFEYFSETQRNKGNFPGRFSGRQFSNSRSEMNVSTLELGDSALYLCASSRTGQGEKLFFGSGTQLSVL.

V gene TRBV7-3 combines with J gene TRBJ2-3; D call uncertain. The CDR3 extends over 13 amino acids. Germline V lookup: CDR1 SGHTA, CDR2 FQGTGA. V shed 5 bases and J shed 5 bases, with 11 bases lying between them. CDR3 loop: CASSPHSEDTQYF. DNA of the CDR3: TGTGCCAGCAGCCCACATAGTGAAGATACGCAGTATTTT.